What follows describes a single T cell receptor (beta chain). The antigen is unknown. The template was RNA from unsorted bulk tissue. Three rounds of nested PCR, following a modified ARM-PCR protocol, produced the TCRbeta library. TCRdb re-derived calls from the multiplex PCR reads in MiXCR, one entry per CDR3 protein. The sample consists of 220,000 or so distinct CDR3 sequences, 71% of them appearing once. This entry is derived from a study of tumor and adjacent non-tumor tissue in lung cancer. Germline values: CDR1 MRHNA, CDR2 SNTAGT. Trimming took off 8 bases at V and 2 bases at J, with 11 bases between the two ends. This CDR3 contains 13 residues. Study-wide results and caveats: Higher tumor TCR diversity was associated with shorter survival.

Input material: lung tumor tissue. The V gene is TRBV6-4, the J gene TRBJ2-3; the D gene is possibly TRBD1 (5 bases). This receptor was taken from a man between 60 and 75 years old with non-small cell lung cancer. CDR3 sequence reads: CASARAHTDTQYF. The CDR3 nucleotides read TGTGCCAGCGCCAGGGCGCACACAGATACGCAGTATTTT.